The 4 T cell receptor beta chains in this list originate from one sample, sequenced in a study of cytomegalovirus exposure and HLA in healthy donors. This PCR relied on a set of 60 Vbeta primers and 13 Jbeta primers. Sequencing used immunoSEQ multiplex PCR; TCRdb keeps in-frame clones, though not all of them. Of 120,000 or so clones in the sample, over 70% are singletons; the top ten hold 7.5% to 9%. Material: PBMCs. Receptors originate from a female donor in good health and CMV-seropositive.

V gene TRBV4-1 combines with J gene TRBJ2-7, with 8 bases aligning to TRBD2. This CDR3 has 15 residues. J lost 6 bases, V lost 0 bases, and 7 bases had no gene match. Looked up from germline, CDR1 is MGHRA and CDR2 is YSYEKL. This CDR3 reads CASSQDLAGLFEQYF. DNA for the CDR3: TGCGCCAGCAGCCAAGATCTAGCGGGCCTCTTCGAGCAGTACTTC.

The chain uses TRBV7-2 and TRBJ2-3; D gene ambiguous. Germline assignment: CDR1 SGHTA and CDR2 FQGNSA. Trimming left V 5 bases short and J 1 base short, with 13 bases between. The CDR3 loop spans 15 amino acids. The chain's CDR3 is CASSQALFRTDTQYF. In DNA, the CDR3 is TGTGCCAGCAGCCAGGCTCTATTTCGCACAGATACGCAGTATTTT. Drawing the rest from reference TRBV7-2 and TRBJ2-3, the complete variable domain is GAGVSQSPSNKVTEKGKDVELRCDPISGHTALYWYRQSLGQGLEFLIYFQGNSAPDKSGLPSDRFSAERTGGSVSTLTIQRTQQEDSAVYLCASSQALFRTDTQYFGPGTRLTVL.

The gene calls are TRBV30 and TRBJ1-6; a possible D gene is TRBD1 (6 bases). Trimming removed 3 bases at V and 7 bases at J, with 13 bases between. From germline, CDR1 is GTSNPN and CDR2 SVGIG (reference sequence). The CDR3 totals 14 residues. CDR3 nucleotide sequence: TGTGCCTGGAGGCTGGACAGCTGGAATTCACCCCTCCACTTT. This sequence encodes CAWRLDSWNSPLHF.

CDR3 nucleotide sequence: TGTGCCAGCAGCTTAAGAGGGAGCTACGAGCAGTACTTC. It codes for CASSLRGSYEQYF. The chain couples TRBV11-3 to TRBJ2-7; D is possibly TRBD2 (5 bases). The V gene lost 2 bases and the J gene lost 3 bases, with 8 bases spanning the gap. CDR1 and CDR2 (germline): SGHNT, YENEEA. CDR3 length: 13 amino acids.